The 16 T cell receptor beta chains given below trace back to one sample, sequenced in a study of regulatory T cells in long-lasting Graves disease. Time point noted: newly diagnosed GD, antithyroid drugs for less than 3 months. From PBMCs, RNA was extracted and then used to make the TCR library. Arm-PCR of CDR3 regions and iRepertoire HTBI primers were used to build TCR beta libraries. One entry per CDR3 protein results from TCRdb running MiXCR on the multiplex PCR reads. The sample holds 450,000 to 500,000 distinct CDR3 sequences, about 16% seen once. Separately, the same data were catalogued under a study of T cells in Graves' hyperthyroidism and ophthalmopathy.

Here the sequenced sample was peripheral blood mononuclear cells (PBMCs), taken at new diagnosis, from a patient treated with antithyroid drugs. These receptors originate from a man between 40 and 49 years old with Graves disease.

This clonotype was observed many times. The V call is TRBV7-9, the J call TRBJ2-3, with 11 nucleotides matching TRBD1. The ends lost 1 base at V and 4 bases at J; junction bases unmatched: 7. The CDR3 runs 17 residues. Looked up from germline, CDR1 is SEHNR and CDR2 is FQNEAQ (reference sequence). CDR3 DNA: TGTGCCAGCAGCTTAGGTCGGACAGGGGGCATTCCAGATACGCAGTATTTT. Amino acid sequence: CASSLGRTGGIPDTQYF.

V is TRBV7-9 and J is TRBJ2-1; 8 bases match TRBD2. The J segment lost 2 bases and the V segment lost 2 bases, leaving 2 bases of the junction unmatched. Germline CDR1 is SEHNR and CDR2 is FQNEAQ (reference sequence). The CDR3 has 15 amino acids. The CDR3 DNA follows: TGTGCCAGCAGCTTAAAAGCGGGAGCCTACAATGAGCAGTTCTTC. This sequence encodes CASSLKAGAYNEQFF. The full variable domain, in which reference TRBV7-9 and TRBJ2-1 provide the parts outside the CDR3, is DTGVSQNPRHKITKRGQNVTFRCDPISEHNRLYWYRQTLGQGPEFLTYFQNEAQLEKSRLLSDRFSAERPKGSFSTLEIQRTEQGDSAMYLCASSLKAGAYNEQFFGPGTRLTVL.

This chain joins TRBV6-1 and TRBJ2-1; D remains ambiguous. Between the trimmed V and J ends, which lost 7 bases and 9 bases, there was a span of 16 bases. CDR1 MNHNS and CDR2 SASEGT come from the germline V gene. The CDR3 has 13 amino acids. The CDR3 sequence: CASTMDPTSEQFF. The CDR3 DNA reads TGTGCCAGCACCATGGACCCGACGTCTGAGCAGTTCTTC.

This clonotype was seen only a few times. The J gene is TRBJ2-1, the V gene TRBV4-1; 7 nucleotides align to TRBD2. Germline CDR1 and CDR2: MGHRA and YSYEKL. This CDR3 is 16 amino acids long. The V segment lost 4 bases and the J segment 2 bases; nucleotides outside the gene matches: 8. CDR3 in amino acids: CASSPRAGATYNEQFF. The CDR3 nucleotides read TGCGCCAGCAGCCCGAGGGCGGGAGCCACCTACAATGAGCAGTTCTTC.

This clonotype was seen more than once but under ten times. The chain uses TRBV6-1 and TRBJ2-5, with TRBD1 identical over 7 bases. Unmatched junction bases numbered 12, after V lost 5 bases and J lost 6 bases. The germline V gene encodes CDR1 MNHNS and CDR2 SASEGT. There are 15 residues in the CDR3. CDR3 nucleotides: TGTGCCAGCAGTCCCGACAGGGAACGTTTCCAGACCCAGTACTTC. It yields the protein CASSPDRERFQTQYF.

This clonotype was picked up a small number of times. The CDR3 protein is CASSREAGGEQYF. CDR3 DNA: TGTGCCAGTAGTAGGGAGGCAGGGGGCGAGCAGTACTTC. The rearrangement uses TRBV19 and TRBJ2-3; maybe TRBD1 (7 bases). The J call could be wrong; TRBJ2-7 is a better fit for the DNA end. The CDR3 is 13 amino acids. Per germline, CDR1 LNHDA and CDR2 SQIVND (reference sequence).

This clonotype appeared a few times. The V and J genes are TRBV5-1 and TRBJ2-5, with 14 bases aligning to TRBD2. The CDR3 is 17 residues long. V was pared by 0 bases and J by 1 base, with 2 bases of the junction left unmatched. Per the germline V gene, CDR1 is SGHRS and CDR2 is YFSETQ. The CDR3 nucleotides read TGCGCCAGCAGCTTGGGGACTAGCGGGAGGTTCCAAGAGACCCAGTACTTC. Translating gives CASSLGTSGRFQETQYF.

A few counts support this clonotype. This sequence joins TRBV29-1 and TRBJ1-6, with 8 bases lining up with TRBD1. Germline loops: CDR1 SQVTM, CDR2 ANQGSEA. J was trimmed by 12 bases and V by 0 bases; bases with no gene match: 1. The CDR3 consists of 12 residues. The CDR3 DNA reads as TGCAGCGTTGAAGATACAGGGGGACCCCTCCACTTT. As protein: CSVEDTGGPLHF.

This clonotype was detected only a few times. The chain uses TRBV6-1 and TRBJ1-2, with D possibly TRBD1 on 6 matching bases. CDR1 is MNHNS and CDR2 is SASEGT in the germline V gene. There are 15 residues in the CDR3. The V gene lost 5 bases and the J gene lost 0 bases, with 13 bases spanning the gap. As DNA, the CDR3 is TGTGCCAGCAGTCAGGGGCAGGATGCTAACTATGGCTACACCTTC. This gives the protein CASSQGQDANYGYTF.

V is TRBV5-4 and J is TRBJ2-2, with unresolved D. V lost 4 bases and J 3 bases, leaving 7 bases between the germline ends. The CDR3 sequence is 13 residues long. Per germline, CDR1 SGHNT and CDR2 YYREEE (reference sequence). CDR3 sequence reads: CASSLEHTGELFF. Written as DNA, the CDR3 is TGTGCCAGCAGCCTCGAGCACACCGGGGAGCTGTTTTTT.

The V call is TRBV12-3 or TRBV12-4, the J call TRBJ1-4; 7 bases match TRBD1. Trimming cost V 8 bases and J 4 bases; bases outside gene matches: 4. This CDR3 is 13 amino acids long. The CDR3 DNA is TGTGCCAGCGCGGGACAGAATAATGAAAAACTGTTTTTT. Translated, it gives CASAGQNNEKLFF.

As to this clonotype: With a much larger clone just one base away, this may be a read error. The chain combines TRBV20-1 with TRBJ1-2; D remains ambiguous. The germline CDR1 and CDR2 sequences are DFQATT and SNEGSKA (reference sequence). The germline V and J ends were trimmed by 0 bases and 7 bases, with 21 bases remaining between them. The CDR3 length is 16 residues. CDR3 in amino acids: CSARDLAAGWSAGYTF. For the CDR3, the DNA is TGCAGTGCTAGAGATTTGGCCGCCGGCTGGTCCGCTGGCTACACCTTC.

This clonotype was counted many times. V usage is TRBV6-1 and J usage is TRBJ2-5; D is perhaps TRBD1 (5 bases). This CDR3 comprises 13 residues. Trimming shortened V by 6 bases and J by 9 bases, and 17 bases separated the two germline ends. Germline CDR1 and CDR2: MNHNS and SASEGT. CDR3 region: CASRKGDDLAQYF. In nucleotides, the CDR3 is TGTGCCAGCAGGAAAGGGGATGACTTGGCCCAGTACTTC.

This clonotype was observed at least ten times. This chain uses TRBV5-1 with TRBJ2-7; D is possibly TRBD2 (6 bases). This CDR3 is built from 14 residues. Trimming took off 3 bases at V and 2 bases at J, with 12 bases between the two ends. Germline V gene lookup returns CDR1 SGHRS and CDR2 YFSETQ. CDR3 region: CASSSASATYEQYF. CDR3 bases: TGCGCCAGCAGCTCAGCTAGCGCGACCTACGAGCAGTACTTC.

This clonotype came up many times. The rearrangement joins TRBV12-3 or TRBV12-4 to TRBJ2-3; TRBD2 aligns across 12 bases. The CDR3 is 15 amino acids. Trimming removed 6 bases from V and 2 bases from J; junction bases left unmatched: 3. In DNA form, the CDR3 reads TGTGCCAGCAGCTCTAGCGGGAGGGTCACAGATACGCAGTATTTT. Encoded protein: CASSSSGRVTDTQYF.

The chain joins TRBV5-4 to TRBJ1-2; 8 bases are shared with TRBD1. The J segment lost 2 bases and the V segment lost 2 bases, leaving 5 bases of the junction unmatched. The CDR3 covers 15 residues. Germline loops: CDR1 SGHNT, CDR2 YYREEE (reference sequence). CDR3 in DNA: TGTGCCAGCAGCTTAAGGACAGGGCGGAACTATGGCTACACCTTC. Its protein product is CASSLRTGRNYGYTF.